This TCR beta chain appears in the sequencing data of a study of response to subunit inactivated influenza vaccine. Comments on this clonotype: Its antigen is not identified.

MiXCR, run by TCRdb on the RT-PCR reads, gives a single entry per CDR3 protein. The profile shows about 530,000 distinct CDR3 sequences, about an eighth of them singletons. Study-level results: It was the authors' suggestion that each seasonal influenza vaccination recruits few new T cells.

The sequence was collected from a man aged 50-59 years who received an inactivated influenza vaccine. The input for sequencing was PBMCs from blood, taken on the day of vaccination.

CDR3 region: CSASGGNRKNYGYTF. The CDR3 DNA reads TGCAGTGCTAGCGGGGGCAACAGAAAGAACTATGGCTACACCTTC. This chain uses TRBV20-1 with TRBJ1-2, with D perhaps TRBD1 (6 bases). V lost 3 bases to trimming and J lost 2 bases, with 16 bases between them. CDR1 and CDR2 from the germline V gene are DFQATT and SNEGSKA (reference sequence). The CDR3 consists of 15 residues.